The 2 T cell receptor beta chains reported below all come from one sample, sequenced in a study of T cell responses to AZD1222 COVID-19 vaccine. The method was immunoSEQ multiplex PCR; TCRdb's version includes in-frame clones alone and lacks a portion of them. The repertoire holds roughly 200,000 clones, with approximately 94% as singletons. The sample here was peripheral blood, taken 28 days after the second dose of the MenACWY control vaccine. The receptors shown here come from an adult who received the MenACWY meningococcal vaccine as a control.

This sequence joins TRBV27 and TRBJ2-7; 8 nucleotides align to TRBD1. The V gene end was trimmed by 6 bases and the J gene end by 5 bases; junction bases not matched to a gene: 15. The CDR3 spans 16 residues. Germline-derived CDR1 and CDR2 are MNHEY and SMNVEV (reference sequence). CDR3 region: CASSLSQGVQLNEQYF. The CDR3 DNA reads TGTGCCAGCAGCCTATCACAGGGGGTACAGTTGAACGAGCAGTACTTC.

In regard to this clone: The junction differs from germline at one of its ends, possibly a read error. This rearrangement joins TRBV9 to TRBJ2-7; 11 bases map to TRBD1. This CDR3 region has 14 residues. Germline V CDR1 and CDR2: SGDLS, YYNGEE. The CDR3 region has the DNA TGTGCCAGCAGCCCCCGGACAGGGGGCTACAAGCAGTACTTC. Its translation: CASSPRTGGYKQYF.